This T cell receptor beta chain stems from a study of blood T cell repertoires in COVID-19 (dated by TCRdb to about 2020). As for the study more broadly: Samples from collaborators originated in the United States, Italy and Spain and spanned both the acute and convalescent phases of COVID-19. Where HLA class I and class II types were available, the types were taken from metadata supplied by the sample provider, not from assay-based typing. The dataset comprised deeply sampled blood TCRbeta repertoires from subjects exposed to, actively infected with, or recovered from COVID-19. Nearly every sample came with metadata listing a de-identified subject ID, COVID-19 status, age in years and sex. Samples came from the ongoing ImmuneRACE study (first 160 participants) plus 1,254 subjects from 6 global collaborators. The material from the prospective study consisted of cDNA or gDNA derived from T cells, B-cell-depleted T cells, or PBMCs. The repertoires were released in a freely available public database intended as a resource for research on the immune response to SARS-CoV-2.

Enrolling through a virtual design, the prospective study's participants ranged in age from roughly 18 to 89 years and lived across some 23 United States geographic areas. In the prospective study, participants were assigned to cohorts based on the clinical history participants reported in a screening survey and a study questionnaire. Exposed participants had been in contact with someone with a PCR-confirmed or clinician-diagnosed COVID-19 case within 2 weeks of study entry. In the prospective study, whole blood, serum and a nasopharyngeal or oropharyngeal swab were collected from each participant by mobile phlebotomists. Over a roughly 2-month period, participants in the prospective study had the option of providing additional blood draws and questionnaires. Blood samples from the prospective study were shipped frozen or at room temperature prior to DNA extraction. Between the V and J ends, shortened by 0 bases and 5 bases respectively, the junction contains 10 bases. The germline V gene supplies CDR1 ENHRY and CDR2 SYGVKD. The CDR3 goes from the cysteine to the phenylalanine over 15 residues. The CDR3 DNA has 45 bases and is translated from base 1.

As to this clone: What this receptor recognizes is not known. Per-base quality was not reported, and no clone a single base away is much larger than it.

What the work shows at the level of the full study, not this receptor alone: Clinical and demographic metadata were provided uncurated, with the amount varying by source and participant.

The immunoSEQ Assay, a bias-controlled multiplex PCR, was used to amplify TCRbeta CDR3 regions from genomic DNA. As for the original processing: The number of nucleated cells in each sample was estimated by amplification of reference gene primers within the assay. Sequence reads were collapsed and filtered to measure the absolute abundance of every unique TCRbeta CDR3 rearrangement. Productive Simpson clonality was computed per sample as the square root of Simpson's diversity index over productive rearrangements. Imported from immuneACCESS, the table was reduced by TCRdb to in-frame sequences with V and J called. These copies leave out some clones; in studies compared against another copy, an unresolved V gene accounts for under half, and the cause of the remainder is not known. V and J calls plus clone size are reproduced from that table; the DNA served to infer D and trimming. A total of 250,000 to 300,000 clones appear in this sample, around 83% of them only once. Of the sample, just over 6.5% is held by the ten largest clones.

This sequence uses TRBV10-3 and TRBJ1-4; no confident D gene assignment can be made. Material for sequencing was PBMCs or T cells enriched from blood (not recorded which). The TCR comes from a woman aged 50 to 60 who had been exposed to COVID-19. The base sequence is TGTGCCATCAGTGAGTCGACGGGGTACAATGAAAAACTGTTTTTT. It encodes CAISESTGYNEKLFF.